The 25 T cell receptor beta chains below were found in one sample sequenced in a study of memory CD4+ T cells and cytomegalovirus serostatus. The sort gate was single viable CD3+CD4+CD8-CD45RO+ cells for memory CD4+ T cells. Sequenced by immunoSEQ multiplex PCR; TCRdb stores in-frame clones only, minus some. The data hold under 55,000 clones, with over 70% observed a single time. The specimen was memory CD4+ T cells from blood. These TCRs come from an adult in good health and CMV-seropositive.

V and J are TRBV28 and TRBJ2-2; a possible D gene is TRBD1 (6 bases). The CDR3 sequence is 14 residues long. The V end lost 9 bases, the J end lost 0 bases, and 11 bases lay between the germline ends. Germline V gives CDR1 MDHEN, CDR2 SYDVKM. This CDR3 is CASSGHTNTGELFF. The CDR3 DNA follows: TGTGCCAGTTCGGGACACACGAACACCGGGGAGCTGTTTTTT.

The CDR3: CSVTETGELFF. Written as DNA, the CDR3 is TGCAGCGTTACGGAGACCGGGGAGCTGTTTTTT. This chain links TRBV29-1 with TRBJ2-2; D gene ambiguous. This CDR3 spans 11 amino acids. Per the germline V gene, CDR1 is SQVTM and CDR2 is ANQGSEA. Between the trimmed V and J ends, which lost 5 bases and 5 bases, there was a span of 6 bases.

The chain combines TRBV18 with TRBJ1-1; no definite D call. The CDR3 spans 12 residues. The germline V gene has CDR1 KGHSH and CDR2 LQKENI. Trimming took 1 base from V and 8 from J, leaving 8 bases between them. Here the CDR3 DNA reads TGTGCCAGCTCACCACTTGAGCGCGAAGCTTTCTTT. It specifies CASSPLEREAFF.

V and J are TRBV7-9 and TRBJ1-1; 9 bases are a match to TRBD1. This CDR3 is built from 14 residues. V lost 4 bases, J lost 5 bases, and 5 bases stayed unmatched. The V gene's germline CDR1 is SEHNR and CDR2 FQNEAQ (reference sequence). The CDR3 DNA follows: TGTGCCAGCAGCTCACAGGGGGCGGGTACTGAAGCTTTCTTT. This encodes CASSSQGAGTEAFF. The variable domain in full, with the rest retrieved from reference TRBV7-9 and TRBJ1-1, is DTGVSQNPRHKITKRGQNVTFRCDPISEHNRLYWYRQTLGQGPEFLTYFQNEAQLEKSRLLSDRFSAERPKGSFSTLEIQRTEQGDSAMYLCASSSQGAGTEAFFGQGTRLTVV.

This chain links TRBV11-2 with TRBJ2-3; D unresolved. Trimming cost V 5 bases and J 2 bases, with 8 bases left between them. CDR3 length: 13 amino acids. Germline V gives CDR1 SGHAT, CDR2 FQNNGV. The CDR3 spells CASSPPYTDTQYF. The CDR3 DNA follows: TGTGCCAGCAGCCCCCCCTACACAGATACGCAGTATTTT.

The chain employs TRBV11-1 and TRBJ2-1; TRBD2 might be the D (6 bases). This CDR3 has 12 residues. Trimming left V 3 bases short and J 10 bases short, with 10 bases between. The germline V gene encodes CDR1 SGHAT and CDR2 FQDESV (reference sequence). Here the CDR3 DNA reads TGTGCCAGCAGCTTCACCACTAGCGAGCAGTTCTTC. Protein: CASSFTTSEQFF.

The chain uses TRBV14 and TRBJ2-1, with 11 bases identical to TRBD2. Per the germline V gene, CDR1 is SGHDN and CDR2 is FVKESK. V dropped 1 base and J dropped 7; count of bases not matched to a gene: 3. This CDR3 comprises 15 residues. CDR3 DNA sequence: TGTGCCAGCAGCCAAGTAGCGGGAGGGCCAAATGAGCAGTTCTTC. Residues: CASSQVAGGPNEQFF.

The chain links TRBV5-1 to TRBJ2-7; D possibly corresponds to TRBD1 (6 bases). The CDR3 length is 18 residues. Germline V CDR1 and CDR2: SGHRS, YFSETQ. V was trimmed by 0 bases and J by 4 bases, leaving 23 bases between them. CDR3 DNA sequence: TGCGCCAGCAGCTTGGTGGCAGGGGATATCGGATCGTCTTACGAGCAGTACTTC. Protein sequence: CASSLVAGDIGSSYEQYF.

The J gene is TRBJ1-2, the V gene TRBV6-6; D is undetermined. Germline lookup yields CDR1 MNHNY and CDR2 SVGAGI (reference sequence). Trimming stripped 2 bases from V and 5 bases from J, with 3 bases between. This CDR3 is built from 11 residues. CDR3 coding DNA: TGTGCCAGCAGTTACGAGTATGGCTACACCTTC. Translated, it gives CASSYEYGYTF.

This clone has only one observation. CDR3 DNA: TGTGCCAGCAGACGGACAGGGGTATCGGGAGGGGGCTACACCTTC. Translated: CASRRTGVSGGGYTF. The V gene is TRBV28, the J gene TRBJ1-2; TRBD1 agrees at 9 bases. V lost 6 bases and J lost 8; bases outside the gene matches: 13. The CDR3 is 15 residues long. Germline-derived CDR1 and CDR2 are MDHEN and SYDVKM.

The chain employs TRBV15 and TRBJ1-1, with a tentative D call TRBD1 (5 bases). V was shortened by 5 bases and J by 1 base, with 8 bases between the two germline ends. The CDR3 spans 13 residues. CDR1 is LNHNV, CDR2 YYDKDF, per germline (reference sequence). CDR3 residues: CATSRGGNTEAFF. The CDR3 region has the DNA TGTGCCACCAGCCGCGGGGGGAACACTGAAGCTTTCTTT.

This chain uses TRBV27 with TRBJ2-7; unclear D gene. V lost 2 bases and J 2 bases, leaving 13 bases between the germline ends. From germline, CDR1 is MNHEY and CDR2 SMNVEV (reference sequence). The CDR3 contains 15 residues. The CDR3: CASSLSAAVPYEQYF. As DNA, the CDR3 is TGTGCCAGCAGTTTAAGTGCGGCAGTTCCCTACGAGCAGTACTTC.

About this clone: The sample contains more than one DNA sequence encoding this CDR3. The J gene is TRBJ1-2, the V gene TRBV9; 8 nucleotides agree with TRBD1. The CDR3 runs 15 residues. Trimming took 0 bases from V and 3 from J; bases not matched to a gene: 4. The germline CDR1 and CDR2 sequences are SGDLS and YYNGEE. CDR3 DNA: TGTGCCAGCAGCGTAGATGGGACAGGCGACTATGGCTACACCTTC. This encodes CASSVDGTGDYGYTF.

Of note for this clone: Sequence at one end of the junction differs from germline and may be a read error. DNA of the CDR3: TGTGCCAGCAGTGCGTCTCCCTCTCTTCGACCCCCCCCATTT. This gives the protein CASSASPSLRPPPF. V usage is TRBV6-1 and J usage is TRBJ1-1; no clear D gene. The germline gives CDR1 MNHNS, CDR2 SASEGT. The CDR3 extends over 14 amino acids.

V is TRBV7-6 and J is TRBJ2-2; no definite D call. CDR1 and CDR2 (germline): SGHVS, FNYEAQ. The CDR3 extends over 14 amino acids. Trimming cost V 0 bases and J 8 bases, with 10 bases left between them. The CDR3 protein is CASSLAVQAGELFF. CDR3 DNA sequence: TGTGCCAGCAGCTTAGCGGTCCAAGCAGGGGAGCTGTTTTTT.

The V call is TRBV4-3, the J call TRBJ2-3, with 11 bases matching TRBD2. Germline assignment: CDR1 LGHNA and CDR2 YSLEER. Unmatched junction bases numbered 8, after V lost 1 base and J lost 5 bases. The CDR3 contains 17 residues. CDR3 in DNA: TGCGCCAGCAGCCAAGGAGTTCGTACTAGCGGGAGAGATACGCAGTATTTT. It specifies CASSQGVRTSGRDTQYF.

The rearrangement uses TRBV15 and TRBJ2-6, with D perhaps TRBD2 (5 bases). The length of the CDR3 is 15 residues. From germline, CDR1 is LNHNV and CDR2 YYDKDF (reference sequence). V dropped 4 bases and J dropped 0 bases, with 7 bases sitting between them. CDR3 in DNA: TGTGCCACCAGCACGAGCGGCTCTGGGGCCAACGTCCTGACTTTC. Protein sequence: CATSTSGSGANVLTF.

The J gene is TRBJ2-3, the V gene TRBV29-1; no reliable D call. Looked up from germline, CDR1 is SQVTM and CDR2 is ANQGSEA. This CDR3 comprises 13 residues. V lost 3 bases and J lost 1, with 8 bases in between. CDR3 sequence reads: CSVERGGTDTQYF. The CDR3 region has the DNA TGCAGCGTTGAGCGTGGGGGCACAGATACGCAGTATTTT.

This rearrangement joins TRBV2 to TRBJ2-5, with D perhaps TRBD1 (7 bases). The CDR3 has 15 amino acids. With 5 bases removed from V and 2 bases from J, the gap between germline ends came to 15 bases. Germline V CDR1 and CDR2: SNHLY, FYNNEI. This CDR3 is CASSKGGTVQETQYF. DNA for the CDR3: TGTGCCAGCAGTAAAGGGGGGACAGTTCAAGAGACCCAGTACTTC.

The J gene is TRBJ2-1, the V gene TRBV6-5; a possible D gene is TRBD1 (5 bases). Looked up from germline, CDR1 is MNHEY and CDR2 is SVGAGI. Trimming pared 0 bases from V and 5 bases from J, leaving 11 bases between. The CDR3 has 15 amino acids. The CDR3 nucleotides read TGTGCCAGCAGTTACTCGCTACAGGCACACAATGAGCAGTTCTTC. It translates to CASSYSLQAHNEQFF.

The chain links TRBV7-9 to TRBJ2-5; D is undetermined. CDR3 length equals 13 residues. The V end was cut by 2 bases, the J end by 4 bases, with 8 bases between. CDR1 and CDR2 from the germline V gene are SEHNR and FQNEAQ (reference sequence). The CDR3 protein is CASSLMGGETQYF. CDR3 DNA sequence: TGTGCCAGCAGCTTAATGGGTGGAGAGACCCAGTACTTC.

The chain combines TRBV5-5 with TRBJ1-5; a possible D gene is TRBD1 (5 bases). This CDR3 is built from 13 residues. Germline CDR1 and CDR2: SGHKS and YYEKEE (reference sequence). V was clipped by 2 bases and J by 5 bases, with 8 bases between them. CDR3 protein: CASSFQGDQPQHF. Here the CDR3 DNA reads TGTGCCAGCAGCTTTCAGGGCGATCAGCCCCAGCATTTT.

The CDR3 nucleotides read TGTGCCAGCAGCAAACCCCCGGGAGTAGGCGAGCAGTACTTC. The encoded protein is CASSKPPGVGEQYF. The V call is TRBV28, the J call TRBJ2-7; tentatively, D is TRBD2 (6 bases). Trimming took 6 bases from V and 6 from J, leaving 18 bases between them. Germline V lookup: CDR1 MDHEN, CDR2 SYDVKM. This CDR3 region has 14 residues.

The V and J genes are TRBV7-3 and TRBJ2-7, with 14 bases that match TRBD2. CDR3 length: 15 residues. Per the germline V gene, CDR1 is SGHTA and CDR2 is FQGTGA. V trimming: 5 bases; J trimming: 5 bases; junction bases outside the gene matches: 5. The CDR3 loop reads CASSRGLAGADEQYF. The CDR3 DNA reads as TGTGCCAGCAGCCGGGGACTAGCGGGAGCGGACGAGCAGTACTTC.

V and J are TRBV9 and TRBJ2-7; 12 bases line up with TRBD2. Germline loops: CDR1 SGDLS, CDR2 YYNGEE. Losses at the gene ends were 3 bases for V and 5 bases for J; bases not matched to a gene: 9. This CDR3 is built from 16 residues. DNA of the CDR3: TGTGCCAGCAGCGCCGAACTAGCGGGAGGACGCAACGAGCAGTACTTC. This gives the protein CASSAELAGGRNEQYF.